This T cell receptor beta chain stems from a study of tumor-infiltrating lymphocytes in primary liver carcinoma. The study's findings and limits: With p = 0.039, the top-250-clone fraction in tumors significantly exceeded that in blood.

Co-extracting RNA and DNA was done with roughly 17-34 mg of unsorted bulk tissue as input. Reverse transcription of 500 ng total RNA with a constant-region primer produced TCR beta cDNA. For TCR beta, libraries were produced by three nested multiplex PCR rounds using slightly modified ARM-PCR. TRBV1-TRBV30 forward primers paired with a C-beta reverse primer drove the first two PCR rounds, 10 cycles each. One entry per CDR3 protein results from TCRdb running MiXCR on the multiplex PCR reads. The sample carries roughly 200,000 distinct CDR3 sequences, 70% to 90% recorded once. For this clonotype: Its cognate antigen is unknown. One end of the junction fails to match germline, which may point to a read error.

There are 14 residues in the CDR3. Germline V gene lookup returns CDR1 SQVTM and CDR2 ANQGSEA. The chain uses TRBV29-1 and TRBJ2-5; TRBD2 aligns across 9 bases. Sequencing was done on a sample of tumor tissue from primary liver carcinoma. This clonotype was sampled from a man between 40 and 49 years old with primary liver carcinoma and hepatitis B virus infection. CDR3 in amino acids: CSVEDKASGEAQYF. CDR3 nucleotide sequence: TGTAGCGTTGAAGATAAGGCTAGCGGGGAGGCCCAGTATTTC.